What follows are 27 T cell receptor beta chains derived from one specimen sequenced in a study of blood T cells in healthy people across ages. PCR was performed a second time for roughly 7 to 12 cycles using a sample-barcoded 5' primer and a J-beta primer mix. TCRdb re-derived calls from the 5' RACE reads in MiXCR, one entry per CDR3 protein. The data contain some 760,000 distinct CDR3 sequences, just under 25% of them singletons. The same sample was also studied in work on T cells of mothers and their children.

Sample: blood. The receptor source for this set is a boy aged 5-17 years in good health.

The CDR3 DNA follows: TGTGCCAGCACCCCACGGAGGGCCACGAATACGCAGTATTTT. Translated, it gives CASTPRRATNTQYF. The V gene is TRBV6-5, the J gene TRBJ2-3, with TRBD2 as a possible D gene (6 bases). The CDR3 covers 14 residues. Looked up from germline, CDR1 is MNHEY and CDR2 is SVGAGI. V lost 7 bases and J 7 bases, leaving 18 bases between the germline ends.

Concerning this clonotype: A junction end diverges from the germline sequence, so it may reflect a read error. The V and J genes are TRBV15 and TRBJ2-4; 8 positions match TRBD1. Germline V gives CDR1 LNHNV, CDR2 YYDKDF (reference sequence). The CDR3 is 14 amino acids. The CDR3 sequence: CAASRGRQGNIQYF. CDR3 bases: TGTGCCGCCAGCAGGGGAAGACAGGGGAACATTCAGTACTTC.

A few counts support this clonotype. This chain links TRBV29-1 with TRBJ2-1; 10 nucleotides match TRBD2. V was pared by 0 bases and J by 6 bases, with 8 bases of the junction left unmatched. The CDR3 has 16 amino acids. Germline CDR1 SQVTM, CDR2 ANQGSEA. This CDR3 is CSVEDLSGRALNEQFF. In DNA form, the CDR3 reads TGCAGCGTTGAAGATCTCAGCGGGAGGGCCCTCAATGAGCAGTTCTTC.

The chain recombines TRBV23-1 with TRBJ2-5; TRBD2 matches at 11 bases. TRBJ2-1 matches the DNA end more closely, so the J call is doubtful. TRBV23-1 is reported as an ORF; its role is uncertain. The CDR3 loop spans 17 amino acids. The CDR3 protein is CASCRHLAGGLIWEQFF. The CDR3 region has the DNA TGCGCCAGCTGTCGGCATTTAGCGGGAGGGTTGATTTGGGAGCAGTTCTTC.

This clonotype has more than one count but fewer than ten. J is TRBJ2-1 and V is TRBV4-3; 7 bases align to TRBD1. This CDR3 spans 17 amino acids. Unmatched junction bases numbered 9, after V lost 4 bases and J lost 0 bases. Germline CDR1 is LGHNA and CDR2 is YSLEER. Here the CDR3 reads CASSLGTAISSYNEQFF. In nucleotides, the CDR3 is TGCGCCAGCAGCCTCGGGACAGCCATTAGCTCCTACAATGAGCAGTTCTTC.

CDR3 region: CAISATGRQETQYF. The CDR3 bases are TGTGCCATCAGCGCGACAGGGCGCCAAGAGACCCAGTACTTC. The chain uses TRBV10-3 and TRBJ2-5; 7 bases agree with TRBD1. The CDR3 consists of 14 residues. With V trimmed by 6 bases and J by 1 base, 5 bases remained unmatched. Germline V gives CDR1 ENHRY, CDR2 SYGVKD.

This chain connects TRBV6-5 to TRBJ2-2; D perhaps matches TRBD2 (6 bases). The CDR3 is made up of 15 amino acids. In germline, CDR1 is MNHEY, CDR2 SVGAGI. V lost 6 bases to trimming and J lost 2 bases, with 13 bases between them. The DNA of the CDR3 is TGTGCCAGCAGCCGGGACTCCCCAAACACCGGGGAGCTGTTTTTT. This codes for CASSRDSPNTGELFF.

This chain joins TRBV9 and TRBJ2-5; 13 bases are shared with TRBD2. Germline CDR1 SGDLS, CDR2 YYNGEE. The junction had 15 bases not matched to a gene; V was cut back by 0 bases and J by 4 bases. This CDR3 has 20 amino acids. CDR3 residues: CASSVGRGTSGTRDRETQYF. As DNA, the CDR3 is TGTGCCAGCAGCGTAGGAAGGGGGACTAGCGGGACACGAGACCGAGAGACCCAGTACTTC.

The chain carries TRBV29-1 and TRBJ2-4; no reliable D call. The germline gives CDR1 SQVTM, CDR2 ANQGSEA. V was trimmed by 5 bases and J by 0 bases, leaving 11 bases between them. This CDR3 has 14 residues. CDR3 region: CSVSGRVAKNIQYF. CDR3 bases: TGCAGCGTTTCCGGTCGGGTAGCCAAAAACATTCAGTACTTC.

This clonotype was seen a few times. V is TRBV3-1 and J is TRBJ2-6; a weak D match, TRBD1 (5 bases). The CDR3 is 17 amino acids. Germline-derived CDR1 and CDR2 are LGHDT and YNNKEL (reference sequence). Between the trimmed V and J ends, which lost 0 bases and 3 bases, there was a span of 12 bases. Written as DNA, the CDR3 is TGTGCCAGCAGCCAAGATGCAGGGCAGGTTGGGGCCAACGTCCTGACTTTC. Its protein product is CASSQDAGQVGANVLTF.

This chain links TRBV7-6 with TRBJ2-3, with D possibly being TRBD1 (6 bases). The V end was cut by 0 bases, the J end by 7 bases, with 17 bases between. This CDR3 spans 16 amino acids. Germline V gene data show CDR1 as SGHVS and CDR2 as FNYEAQ. CDR3: CASSLASQPGANTQYF. CDR3 sequence (DNA): TGTGCCAGCAGCTTAGCGTCCCAGCCAGGGGCAAATACGCAGTATTTT.

This clonotype was counted only a few times. The chain has TRBV28 and TRBJ2-5, with 9 bases matching TRBD1. The end of the DNA is better explained by TRBJ2-7, so the J call may be wrong. This CDR3 is 14 amino acids long. The germline gives CDR1 MDHEN, CDR2 SYDVKM. DNA of the CDR3: TGTGCCAGCAGTTTAAGGGACAGGGACCACGAGCAGTACTTC. It is translated as CASSLRDRDHEQYF.

This clonotype turned up a few times. The chain recombines TRBV20-1 with TRBJ1-5; D is uncertain. V lost 0 bases and J lost 5, with 11 bases in between. The CDR3 runs to 14 residues. The germline V gene encodes CDR1 DFQATT and CDR2 SNEGSKA (reference sequence). CDR3 nucleotide sequence: TGCAGTGCTAGAGATGTGGCACCAGATCAGCCCCAGCATTTT. It codes for CSARDVAPDQPQHF.

This clonotype has more than one count but fewer than ten. V gene TRBV4-3 combines with J gene TRBJ2-5; tentatively, D is TRBD1 (5 bases). The CDR3 has 14 amino acids. CDR1 LGHNA and CDR2 YSLEER come from the germline V gene. V gave up 1 base and J gave up 3 bases, with 9 bases separating them. The CDR3 reads CASSQVLGEETQYF. The DNA of the CDR3 is TGCGCCAGCAGCCAAGTCCTAGGGGAAGAGACCCAGTACTTC.

V and J are TRBV5-6 and TRBJ1-5; TRBD1 matches 10 bases. Germline-derived CDR1 and CDR2 are SGHDT and YYEEEE. Trimming at V came to 4 bases and at J to 7 bases, leaving 2 bases not matched to a gene. CDR3 length: 13 amino acids. DNA of the CDR3: TGTGCCAGCAGCCGGGACAGGGGACAGCCCCAGCATTTT. It translates to CASSRDRGQPQHF. The entire variable domain, with the rest obtained from reference TRBV5-6 and TRBJ1-5, is as follows: DAGVTQSPTHLIKTRGQQVTLRCSPKSGHDTVSWYQQALGQGPQFIFQYYEEEERQRGNFPDRFSGHQFPNYSSELNVNALLLGDSALYLCASSRDRGQPQHFGDGTRLSIL.

This clonotype was counted a few times. The gene calls are TRBV5-1 and TRBJ2-5, with 8 nucleotides matching TRBD1. V was clipped by 0 bases and J by 4 bases; unmatched bases: 5. Germline-derived CDR1 and CDR2 are SGHRS and YFSETQ. The CDR3 is made up of 15 amino acids. CDR3 sequence (DNA): TGCGCCAGCAGCTTGGCAGGACAGGGTTTAGAGACCCAGTACTTC. Amino acid sequence: CASSLAGQGLETQYF.

The gene calls are TRBV27 and TRBJ2-5; weak D call: TRBD2 (6 bases). Matching the DNA end better, TRBJ2-1 makes the J call doubtful. The germline V gene has CDR1 MNHEY and CDR2 SMNVEV (reference sequence). This CDR3 has 15 residues. The CDR3 sequence: CASSPEVGGANEQFF. DNA for the CDR3: TGTGCCAGCAGTCCCGAGGTGGGCGGGGCCAATGAGCAGTTCTTC.

This clonotype was seen repeatedly, ten times or more. This chain joins TRBV12-3 or TRBV12-4 and TRBJ2-3; tentative D call: TRBD1 (5 bases). The CDR3 covers 13 residues. V shed 1 base and J shed 4 bases, with 6 bases lying between them. The CDR3 bases are TGTGCCAGCAGTTTAGGGGGCGCAGATACGCAGTATTTT. Amino acid sequence: CASSLGGADTQYF.

This sequence joins TRBV20-1 and TRBJ2-5; 8 positions match TRBD1. Germline V gene lookup returns CDR1 DFQATT and CDR2 SNEGSKA (reference sequence). V shed 2 bases and J 5 bases; nucleotides not matched to a gene: 4. CDR3 length: 13 residues. CDR3 region: CSARPDRDETQYF. As DNA, the CDR3 is TGCAGTGCTAGACCGGACAGGGATGAGACCCAGTACTTC.

This clonotype occurred a few times. CDR3: CSVESDRVRETQYF. CDR3 DNA: TGCAGCGTTGAAAGCGACAGGGTCAGAGAGACCCAGTACTTC. The chain has TRBV29-1 and TRBJ2-5; TRBD1 aligns across 7 bases. This CDR3 has 14 amino acids. The J segment lost 4 bases and the V segment lost 2 bases, leaving 7 bases of the junction unmatched. Looked up from germline, CDR1 is SQVTM and CDR2 is ANQGSEA.

The rearrangement links TRBV10-3 to TRBJ2-5, with a tentative D call TRBD1 (5 bases). Per germline, CDR1 ENHRY and CDR2 SYGVKD. Trimming removed 4 bases from V and 3 bases from J, with 9 bases in between. This CDR3 contains 13 residues. The CDR3 region has the DNA TGTGCCATCAGTGTAAGCAGGGAAGAGACCCAGTACTTC. This sequence encodes CAISVSREETQYF.

Only a few counts were recorded for this clonotype. The chain couples TRBV20-1 to TRBJ2-5; 9 positions match TRBD2. CDR3 length: 16 residues. The germline gives CDR1 DFQATT, CDR2 SNEGSKA (reference sequence). The V segment lost 5 bases and the J segment 5 bases; nucleotides outside the gene matches: 15. CDR3 DNA sequence: TGCAGTGCTCCCTACCTGACTAGCGGAGGATCGGAGACCCAGTACTTC. Translated, it gives CSAPYLTSGGSETQYF.

This clonotype was found once. A read error may account for a junction end that differs from germline. The chain combines TRBV14 with TRBJ2-7; TRBD2 might be the D (6 bases). Germline CDR1 is SGHDN and CDR2 is FVKESK. There are 12 residues in the CDR3. DNA of the CDR3: TGTGCCAGCAGCCGGGCCGGGAGTCGGGGATCCTTC. It is translated as CASSRAGSRGSF. Complete variable domain (other parts from reference TRBV14 and TRBJ2-7): EAGVTQFPSHSVIEKGQTVTLRCDPISGHDNLYWYRRVMGKEIKFLLHFVKESKQDESGMPNNRFLAERTGGTYSTLKVQPAELEDSGVYFCASSRAGSRGSFGPGTRLTVT.

Only a few counts were recorded for this clonotype. This rearrangement joins TRBV2 to TRBJ1-2; TRBD1 might be the D (5 bases). Germline V gene lookup returns CDR1 SNHLY and CDR2 FYNNEI. V shed 6 bases and J shed 7 bases, with 24 bases lying between them. The CDR3 covers 16 residues. CDR3 loop: CASSEEWSQGRSGYTF. The DNA of the CDR3 is TGTGCCAGCAGCGAGGAGTGGAGCCAGGGTAGAAGTGGCTACACCTTC. The full variable domain, completed using reference TRBV2 and TRBJ1-2, is EPEVTQTPSHQVTQMGQEVILRCVPISNHLYFYWYRQILGQKVEFLVSFYNNEISEKSEIFDDQFSVERPDGSNFTLKIRSTKLEDSAMYFCASSEEWSQGRSGYTFGSGTRLTVV.

This clonotype was observed a handful of times. The chain couples TRBV6-5 to TRBJ2-7; D is uncertain. Trimming stripped 4 bases from V and 7 bases from J, with 14 bases between. CDR1 MNHEY and CDR2 SVGAGI come from the germline V gene. CDR3 length: 13 amino acids. The CDR3 nucleotides are TGTGCCAGCAGTTTAGGCAGCATGTGGGAGCAGTACTTC. Its protein product is CASSLGSMWEQYF.

Ten or more counts support this clonotype. Its ends do not fully match the called genes, so a read error is possible. V is TRBV5-1 and J is TRBJ2-5; TRBD2 aligns across 7 bases. CDR3 length equals 13 residues. Germline-derived CDR1 and CDR2 are SGHRS and YFSETQ. Written as DNA, the CDR3 is TGTGCCAGCAGCTCGGGGGGCCAAGAGACCCAGTACTTC. Encoded protein: CASSSGGQETQYF.

This CDR3 is CASSSWDSYNEQFF. The CDR3 DNA is TGTGCCAGCAGTTCCTGGGACTCCTACAATGAGCAGTTCTTC. The rearrangement links TRBV12-3 or TRBV12-4 to TRBJ2-1; D gene uncertain. This CDR3 region has 14 residues. V shed 4 bases and J shed 0 bases, with 7 bases lying between them.